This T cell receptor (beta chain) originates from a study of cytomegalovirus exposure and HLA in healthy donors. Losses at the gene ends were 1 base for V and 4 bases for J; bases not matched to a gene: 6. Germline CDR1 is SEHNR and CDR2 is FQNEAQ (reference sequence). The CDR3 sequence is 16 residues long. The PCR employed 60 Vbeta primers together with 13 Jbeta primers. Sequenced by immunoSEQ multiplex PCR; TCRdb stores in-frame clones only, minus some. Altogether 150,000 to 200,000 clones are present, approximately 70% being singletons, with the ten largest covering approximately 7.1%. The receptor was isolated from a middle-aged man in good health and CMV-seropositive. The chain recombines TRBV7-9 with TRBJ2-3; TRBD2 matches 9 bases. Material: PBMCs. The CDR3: CASSLDRGLASDTQYF. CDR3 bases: TGTGCCAGCAGCTTAGATAGGGGACTAGCCTCAGATACGCAGTATTTT.